What follows describes a single TCR beta chain. Its antigen is unknown. This entry belongs to a study of OX40 agonist ivuxolimab in advanced cancers. The wider study: Ivuxolimab was delivered to patients intravenously every 2 weeks at doses spanning 0.01 to 10 mg/kg. Earlier treatment with anti-PD-1, anti-PD-L1 or anti-CTLA-4 was permitted, and around 43% had received some. General study results and limits: CD8+ T cells (on average) carried more expanded clones than CD4+ T cells.

Only in-frame clones appear in the TCRdb table, and some are missing; sequencing was by immunoSEQ multiplex PCR. The table records around 80,000 clones, nearly 95% of them present only once. From germline, CDR1 is MNHNY and CDR2 SVGAGI (reference sequence). The length of the CDR3 is 13 residues. V gave up 6 bases and J gave up 6 bases, with 14 bases separating them. This chain uses TRBV6-6 with TRBJ1-1, with a tentative D call TRBD1 (5 bases). The clonotype originates from an adult with an advanced solid tumor such as melanoma, head and neck, liver or kidney cancer. The source was CD4+ or CD8+ T cells sorted from blood, collected in a trial of the OX40 agonist ivuxolimab. CDR3 bases: TGTGCCAGCAGACCGGGGGGGGACCCTGAAGCTTTCTTT. This gives the protein CASRPGGDPEAFF.